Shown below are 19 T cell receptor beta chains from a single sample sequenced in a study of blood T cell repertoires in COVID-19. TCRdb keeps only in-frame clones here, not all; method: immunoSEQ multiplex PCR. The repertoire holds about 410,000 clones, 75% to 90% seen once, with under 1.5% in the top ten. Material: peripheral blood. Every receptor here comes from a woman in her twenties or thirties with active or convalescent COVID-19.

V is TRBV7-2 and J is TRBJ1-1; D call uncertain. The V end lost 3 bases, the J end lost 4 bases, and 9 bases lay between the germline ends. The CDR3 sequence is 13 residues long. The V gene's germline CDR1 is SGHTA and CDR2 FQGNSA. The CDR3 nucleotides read TGTGCCAGCAGCTTCTTCTTGCGCACTGAAGCTTTCTTT. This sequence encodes CASSFFLRTEAFF.

In DNA, the CDR3 is TGTGCCTGGAGCCATCTCGGGGGGACCGGGGAGCTGTTTTTT. It translates to CAWSHLGGTGELFF. The chain recombines TRBV30 with TRBJ2-2, with 7 bases fitting TRBD2. The trim removed 3 bases at V and 5 bases at J, leaving 6 bases unmatched. Germline CDR1 is GTSNPN and CDR2 is SVGIG (reference sequence). This CDR3 spans 14 amino acids.

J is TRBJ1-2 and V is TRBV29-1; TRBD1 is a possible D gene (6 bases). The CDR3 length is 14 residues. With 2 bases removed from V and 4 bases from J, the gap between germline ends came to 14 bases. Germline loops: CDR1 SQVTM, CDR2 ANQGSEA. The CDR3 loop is CSVESAGVVYGYTF. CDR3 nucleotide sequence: TGCAGCGTTGAATCGGCAGGGGTGGTCTATGGCTACACCTTC.

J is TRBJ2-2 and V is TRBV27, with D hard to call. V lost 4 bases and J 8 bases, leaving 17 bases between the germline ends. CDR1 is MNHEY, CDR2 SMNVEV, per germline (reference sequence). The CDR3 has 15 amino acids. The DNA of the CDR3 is TGTGCCAGCAGTTACAGAGAACTTTCTGCTGGGGAGCTGTTTTTT. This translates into CASSYRELSAGELFF.

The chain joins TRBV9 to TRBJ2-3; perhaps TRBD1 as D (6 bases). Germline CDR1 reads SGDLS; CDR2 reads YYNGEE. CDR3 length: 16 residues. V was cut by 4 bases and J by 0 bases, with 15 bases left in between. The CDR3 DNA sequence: TGTGCCAGCAGCCTGGGGACACAAACTAGCACAGATACGCAGTATTTT. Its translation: CASSLGTQTSTDTQYF.

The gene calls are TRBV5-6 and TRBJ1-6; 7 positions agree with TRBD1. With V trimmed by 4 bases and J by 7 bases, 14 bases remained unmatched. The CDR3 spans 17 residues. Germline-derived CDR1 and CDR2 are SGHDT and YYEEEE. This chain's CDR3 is CASSNPRRDSINSPLHF. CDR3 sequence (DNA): TGTGCCAGCAGCAACCCGCGCCGGGACAGCATCAATTCACCCCTCCACTTT.

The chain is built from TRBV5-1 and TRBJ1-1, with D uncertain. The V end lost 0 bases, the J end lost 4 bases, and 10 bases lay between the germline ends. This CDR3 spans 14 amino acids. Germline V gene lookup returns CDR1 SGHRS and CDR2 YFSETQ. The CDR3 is CASSLGEKGTEAFF. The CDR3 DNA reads TGCGCCAGCAGCTTGGGGGAGAAGGGCACTGAAGCTTTCTTT.

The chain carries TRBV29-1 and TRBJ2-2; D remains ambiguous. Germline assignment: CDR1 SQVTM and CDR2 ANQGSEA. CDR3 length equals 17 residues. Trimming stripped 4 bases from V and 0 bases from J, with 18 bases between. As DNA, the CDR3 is TGCAGCGTTGGTTTAGTAGAACGGAGCCCGAACACCGGGGAGCTGTTTTTT. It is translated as CSVGLVERSPNTGELFF.

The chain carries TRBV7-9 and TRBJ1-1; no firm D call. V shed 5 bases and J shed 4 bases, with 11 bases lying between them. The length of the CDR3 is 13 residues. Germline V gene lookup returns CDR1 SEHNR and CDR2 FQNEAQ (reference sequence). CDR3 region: CASSPLPGTEAFF. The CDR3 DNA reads TGTGCCAGCAGCCCCCTACCAGGCACTGAAGCTTTCTTT.

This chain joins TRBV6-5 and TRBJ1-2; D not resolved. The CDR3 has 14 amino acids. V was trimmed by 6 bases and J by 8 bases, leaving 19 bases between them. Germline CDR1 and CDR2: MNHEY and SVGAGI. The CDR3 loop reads CASSPLVGLAGYTF. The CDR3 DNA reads TGTGCCAGCAGCCCCCTGGTGGGTCTAGCAGGCTACACCTTC.

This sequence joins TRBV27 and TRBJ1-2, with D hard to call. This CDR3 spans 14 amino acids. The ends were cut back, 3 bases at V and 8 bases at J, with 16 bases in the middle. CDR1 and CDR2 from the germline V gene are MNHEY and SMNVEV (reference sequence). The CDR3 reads CASSLSGNSWGYTF. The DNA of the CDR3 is TGTGCCAGCAGTTTGTCGGGGAACTCCTGGGGCTACACCTTC.

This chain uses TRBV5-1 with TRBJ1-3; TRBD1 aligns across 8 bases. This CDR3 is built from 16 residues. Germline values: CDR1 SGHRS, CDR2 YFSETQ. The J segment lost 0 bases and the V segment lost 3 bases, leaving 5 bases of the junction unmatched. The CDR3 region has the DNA TGCGCCAGCAGCTCGACAGGGGCCAACTCTGGAAACACCATATATTTT. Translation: CASSSTGANSGNTIYF.

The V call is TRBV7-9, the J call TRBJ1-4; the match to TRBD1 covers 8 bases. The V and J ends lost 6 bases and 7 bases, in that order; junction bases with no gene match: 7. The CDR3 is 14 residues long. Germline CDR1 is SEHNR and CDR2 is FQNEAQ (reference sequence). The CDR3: CASSNGQGSEKLFF. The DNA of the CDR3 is TGTGCCAGCAGTAACGGACAGGGTTCTGAAAAACTGTTTTTT.

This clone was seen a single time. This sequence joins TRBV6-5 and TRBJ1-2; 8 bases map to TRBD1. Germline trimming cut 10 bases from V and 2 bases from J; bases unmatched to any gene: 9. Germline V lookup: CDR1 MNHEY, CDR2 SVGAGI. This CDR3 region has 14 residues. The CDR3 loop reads CATAEQGGNYGYTF. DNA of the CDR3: TGTGCCACCGCCGAACAGGGGGGAAACTATGGCTACACCTTC.

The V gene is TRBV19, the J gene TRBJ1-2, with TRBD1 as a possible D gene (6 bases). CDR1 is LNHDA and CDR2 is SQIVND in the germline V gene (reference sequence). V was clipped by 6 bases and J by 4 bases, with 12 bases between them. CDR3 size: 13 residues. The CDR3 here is CASSQDSFYGYTF. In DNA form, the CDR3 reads TGTGCCAGTAGCCAGGACAGCTTCTATGGCTACACCTTC.

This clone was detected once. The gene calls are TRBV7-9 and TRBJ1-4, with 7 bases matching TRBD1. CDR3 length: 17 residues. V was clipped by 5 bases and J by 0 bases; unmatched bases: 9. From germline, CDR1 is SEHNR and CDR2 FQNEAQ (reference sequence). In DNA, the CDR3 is TGTGCCAGCAGCGACTGGGACAGCCTTTCAACTAATGAAAAACTGTTTTTT. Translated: CASSDWDSLSTNEKLFF.

CDR3 loop: CASSVTTSGTLYEQYF. The CDR3 DNA reads TGTGCCAGTAGTGTCACAACTAGCGGGACCCTCTACGAGCAGTACTTC. The J gene is TRBJ2-7, the V gene TRBV19; 10 bases fit TRBD2. Germline V gene sequence: CDR1 LNHDA, CDR2 SQIVND (reference sequence). Trimming at V came to 5 bases and at J to 3 bases, leaving 10 bases not matched to a gene. CDR3 length: 16 amino acids.

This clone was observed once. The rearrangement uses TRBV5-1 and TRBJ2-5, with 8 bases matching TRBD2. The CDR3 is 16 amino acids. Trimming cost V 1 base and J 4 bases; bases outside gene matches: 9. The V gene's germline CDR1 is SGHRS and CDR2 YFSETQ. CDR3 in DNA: TGCGCCAGCAGCTTGCCCGGACTAGCCAGGGCAGAGACCCAGTACTTC. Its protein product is CASSLPGLARAETQYF.

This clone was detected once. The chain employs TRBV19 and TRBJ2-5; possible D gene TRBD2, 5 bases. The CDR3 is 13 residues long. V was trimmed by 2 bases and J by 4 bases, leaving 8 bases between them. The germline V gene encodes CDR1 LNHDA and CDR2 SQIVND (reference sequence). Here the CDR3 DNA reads TGTGCCAGTAGTATAACGAGGGTAGAGACCCAGTACTTC. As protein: CASSITRVETQYF. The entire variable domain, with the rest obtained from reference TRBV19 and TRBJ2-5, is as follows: DGGITQSPKYLFRKEGQNVTLSCEQNLNHDAMYWYRQDPGQGLRLIYYSQIVNDFQKGDIAEGYSVSREKKESFPLTVTSAQKNPTAFYLCASSITRVETQYFGPGTRLLVL.